A selection of T cell receptor beta chains follows, all from one sample in a study of T cells in Graves' hyperthyroidism and ophthalmopathy. TCRdb re-derived calls from the multiplex PCR reads in MiXCR, one entry per CDR3 protein. The sample shows approximately 530,000 distinct CDR3 sequences, over 15% of them seen only once. The sample consisted of blood. Receptors were obtained from a woman aged 18-29 years with Graves' hyperthyroidism. The CDR3 runs from the conserved cysteine through the conserved F or W. Each record gives: J gene, V gene, D gene, clone size, CDR3 DNA, CDR3 protein. The D gene is left open where the match is weak. Size is omitted from some rows. Given values are once, few, many or a class for expanded clones.

j_gene: TRBJ2-7; v_gene: TRBV18; d_gene: TRBD1; abundance: many; CDR3nt: TGTGCCAGCTCACCAAAGGGGGCGCGGTACGAGCAGTACTTC; CDR3aa: CASSPKGARYEQYF
j_gene: TRBJ2-5; v_gene: TRBV10-3; d_gene: NA; abundance: NA; CDR3nt: TGTGCCATCAGTGAGTCGCAACGGGGGGAGACCCAGTACTTC; CDR3aa: CAISESQRGETQYF
j_gene: TRBJ1-1; v_gene: TRBV6-1; d_gene: TRBD1; abundance: many; CDR3nt: TGTGCCAGCAGCAACGCCGGACAGGGCAGAAATCTGAACACTGAAGCTTTCTTT; CDR3aa: CASSNAGQGRNLNTEAFF
j_gene: TRBJ1-1; v_gene: TRBV7-3; d_gene: NA; abundance: NA; CDR3nt: TGTGCCAGCAGCTTCCGACAGGTGAACACTGAAGCTTTCTTT; CDR3aa: CASSFRQVNTEAFF
j_gene: TRBJ2-1; v_gene: TRBV3-1; d_gene: NA; abundance: many; CDR3nt: TGTGCCAGCAGCCTGACAGTTAGGGTTTCGGACAATGAGCAGTTCTTC; CDR3aa: CASSLTVRVSDNEQFF
j_gene: TRBJ1-2; v_gene: TRBV5-6; d_gene: NA; abundance: few; CDR3nt: TGTGCCAGCAGCTTGGACTCAGAGCCCTCTAACTATGGCTACACCTTC; CDR3aa: CASSLDSEPSNYGYTF
j_gene: TRBJ2-1; v_gene: TRBV7-3; d_gene: TRBD2; abundance: NA; CDR3nt: TGTGCCAGCAGCTTAATAGGGCTAGCGGGTGAGCAGTTCTTC; CDR3aa: CASSLIGLAGEQFF
j_gene: TRBJ1-1; v_gene: TRBV5-8; d_gene: NA; abundance: NA; CDR3nt: TGTGCCAGCAGCCCCCCCGGACAGCTTCGGAACACTGAAGCTTTCTTT; CDR3aa: CASSPPGQLRNTEAFF
j_gene: TRBJ2-7; v_gene: TRBV7-9; d_gene: NA; abundance: many; CDR3nt: TGTGCCAGCAGCTTAGCGGTTGGGGGCTACCACGAGCAGTACTTC; CDR3aa: CASSLAVGGYHEQYF
j_gene: TRBJ2-5; v_gene: TRBV29-1; d_gene: NA; abundance: NA; CDR3nt: TGCAGCGTTGAAGATCTTTTGGTGGGGGCAGAGACCCAGTACTTC; CDR3aa: CSVEDLLVGAETQYF
j_gene: TRBJ2-3; v_gene: TRBV7-6; d_gene: NA; abundance: few; CDR3nt: TGTGCCAGCAGCTTAGGGGGCGGTTACACAGATACGCAGTATTTT; CDR3aa: CASSLGGGYTDTQYF
j_gene: TRBJ2-1; v_gene: TRBV29-1; d_gene: NA; abundance: many; CDR3nt: TGCAGCACGAGGGGCGGAGTTGGGTACAATGAGCAGTTCTTC; CDR3aa: CSTRGGVGYNEQFF
j_gene: TRBJ2-7; v_gene: TRBV19; d_gene: NA; abundance: few; CDR3nt: TGTGCCAGTAGTGGAGGACATCCGAAGGGGCAGTACTTC; CDR3aa: CASSGGHPKGQYF
j_gene: TRBJ2-7; v_gene: TRBV20-1; d_gene: TRBD1; abundance: NA; CDR3nt: TGCAGTGCTAGAGATAATCTGTCGGACAGGGGCTTCTACGAGCAGTACTTC; CDR3aa: CSARDNLSDRGFYEQYF
j_gene: TRBJ1-4; v_gene: TRBV7-9; d_gene: NA; abundance: NA; CDR3nt: TGTGCCAGCAGCTCGCGACAGAATGAAAAACTGTTTTTT; CDR3aa: CASSSRQNEKLFF
j_gene: TRBJ2-5; v_gene: TRBV20-1; d_gene: NA; abundance: many; CDR3nt: TGCAGTGCTAGCAGGATCCGGGAGACCCAGTACTTC; CDR3aa: CSASRIRETQYF
j_gene: TRBJ2-5; v_gene: TRBV3-1; d_gene: NA; abundance: NA; CDR3nt: TGTGCCAGCAGCACCGCCGCACAGAAACAAGAGACCCAGTACTTC; CDR3aa: CASSTAAQKQETQYF
j_gene: TRBJ2-1; v_gene: TRBV11-2; d_gene: NA; abundance: many; CDR3nt: TGTGCCAGCAGCTTAGCCAGGGTCAATGAGCAGTTCTTC; CDR3aa: CASSLARVNEQFF
j_gene: TRBJ2-1; v_gene: TRBV7-9; d_gene: NA; abundance: NA; CDR3nt: TGTGCCAGCAGGGATCGACTGCGGACCTACAATGAGCAGTTCTTC; CDR3aa: CASRDRLRTYNEQFF
j_gene: TRBJ2-2; v_gene: TRBV15; d_gene: TRBD2; abundance: NA; CDR3nt: TGTGCCACCAGCAGAGTTGGTAGCGGGAGGGCGGGCGGGGAGCTGTTTTTT; CDR3aa: CATSRVGSGRAGGELFF
j_gene: TRBJ1-1; v_gene: TRBV6-1; d_gene: NA; abundance: NA; CDR3nt: TGTGGTTCGGGGGGGGAGATGAACACTGAAGCTTTCTTT; CDR3aa: CGSGGEMNTEAFF
j_gene: TRBJ2-3; v_gene: TRBV6-2/TRBV6-3; d_gene: TRBD2; abundance: many; CDR3nt: TGTGCCAGCAGCCTACTAGCGGGGGCCACAGATACGCAGTATTTT; CDR3aa: CASSLLAGATDTQYF
j_gene: TRBJ2-7; v_gene: TRBV3-1; d_gene: NA; abundance: many; CDR3nt: TGTGCCAGCAGCCGCGGGACGGCAGCCGAGCAGTACTTC; CDR3aa: CASSRGTAAEQYF
j_gene: TRBJ2-7; v_gene: TRBV10-3; d_gene: NA; abundance: many; CDR3nt: TGTGCCATCAGTGAGTTTGGGGCTAGCTCCCTTGTTTACGAGCAGTACTTC; CDR3aa: CAISEFGASSLVYEQYF
j_gene: TRBJ1-2; v_gene: TRBV12-3/TRBV12-4; d_gene: NA; abundance: NA; CDR3nt: TGTGCCAGCAGTTTCTTACCGAACTATGGCTACACCTTC; CDR3aa: CASSFLPNYGYTF
j_gene: TRBJ2-3; v_gene: TRBV30; d_gene: TRBD2; abundance: many; CDR3nt: TGTGCCTGGAGTGGAAGCGGGAGGATACCAGATACGCAGTATTTT; CDR3aa: CAWSGSGRIPDTQYF
j_gene: TRBJ1-5; v_gene: TRBV12-3/TRBV12-4; d_gene: TRBD1; abundance: many; CDR3nt: TGTGCCAGCAGTTCTCACACCGGGACAGGGCACCAGCCCCAGCATTTT; CDR3aa: CASSSHTGTGHQPQHF
j_gene: TRBJ1-1; v_gene: TRBV5-1; d_gene: NA; abundance: NA; CDR3nt: TGCGCCAGCAGCTTGGACGCGGCTGAAGCTTTCTTT; CDR3aa: CASSLDAAEAFF
j_gene: TRBJ2-7; v_gene: TRBV5-1; d_gene: NA; abundance: few; CDR3nt: TGCGCCAGCAGCCAAGTACCAAGAATTCCCTACGAGCAGTACTTC; CDR3aa: CASSQVPRIPYEQYF
j_gene: TRBJ2-2; v_gene: TRBV28; d_gene: TRBD1; abundance: NA; CDR3nt: TGTGCCAGCAGTTTGGGACAGACCAACACCGGGGAGCTGTTTTTT; CDR3aa: CASSLGQTNTGELFF
j_gene: TRBJ2-7; v_gene: TRBV29-1; d_gene: NA; abundance: few; CDR3nt: TGCAGCGAGAACCGCATACCCTATTCCTACGAGCAGTACTTC; CDR3aa: CSENRIPYSYEQYF
j_gene: TRBJ1-1; v_gene: TRBV18; d_gene: TRBD1; abundance: NA; CDR3nt: TGTGCCAGCTCAACCGGGACAGGGAAAACTGAAGCTTTCTTT; CDR3aa: CASSTGTGKTEAFF
j_gene: TRBJ2-1; v_gene: TRBV29-1; d_gene: TRBD2; abundance: many; CDR3nt: TGCAGCGTTACTAGCGGGAGGGGCAATGAGCAGTTCTTC; CDR3aa: CSVTSGRGNEQFF
j_gene: TRBJ1-5; v_gene: TRBV5-1; d_gene: NA; abundance: few; CDR3nt: TGCGCCAGCAGACGGGACAACTATAGCAATCAGCCCCAGCATTTT; CDR3aa: CASRRDNYSNQPQHF
j_gene: TRBJ1-5; v_gene: TRBV19; d_gene: NA; abundance: NA; CDR3nt: TGTGCCAGTAGTAGATTATCCACAATAATCCGGGGGGGGTCGTTAGATTATAGCAATCAGCCCCAGCATTTT; CDR3aa: CASSRLSTIIRGGSLDYSNQPQHF
j_gene: TRBJ2-7; v_gene: TRBV20-1; d_gene: NA; abundance: NA; CDR3nt: TGCAGTGGCGACCCAGGGGACGCTTACGAGCAGTACTTC; CDR3aa: CSGDPGDAYEQYF
j_gene: TRBJ2-7; v_gene: TRBV6-1; d_gene: TRBD1; abundance: many; CDR3nt: TGTGCCAGCAGACGAGGACAGGGCTACGAGCAGTACTTC; CDR3aa: CASRRGQGYEQYF
j_gene: TRBJ2-6; v_gene: TRBV7-9; d_gene: TRBD1; abundance: many; CDR3nt: TGTGCCAGCAGCCCTGGGACAGGGGGCGCAGGGGCCAACGTCCTGACTTTC; CDR3aa: CASSPGTGGAGANVLTF
j_gene: TRBJ1-5; v_gene: TRBV28; d_gene: TRBD1; abundance: many; CDR3nt: TGTGCCAGCAGGGGACGGTGGACAGGGTTTTGGTGGCAGCCCCAGCATTTT; CDR3aa: CASRGRWTGFWWQPQHF
j_gene: TRBJ2-3; v_gene: TRBV20-1; d_gene: NA; abundance: NA; CDR3nt: TGCAGTGTTGACCGGGACACCAGCACAGATACGCAGTATTTT; CDR3aa: CSVDRDTSTDTQYF
j_gene: TRBJ2-7; v_gene: TRBV2; d_gene: TRBD2; abundance: many; CDR3nt: TGTGCCAGCAGTCCTCCGGGACTAGCGGCCTACGAGCAGTACTTC; CDR3aa: CASSPPGLAAYEQYF